These 20 T cell receptor beta chains originate from one sample sequenced in a study of T-cell reconstitution after alpha-beta-depleted transplantation in children. Preparation of the TCRbeta library was carried out with unique molecular identifiers. TCRdb itself ran the PCR reads through MiXCR, one entry per CDR3 protein. This repertoire shows fewer than 1 million distinct CDR3 sequences, under 20% found once; its top ten account for roughly 5%. Specimen: PBMCs, mostly from graft donor cells, collected 360 days after TCRalphabeta/CD19-depleted stem cell transplant. The receptors stem from a male patient between 5 and 17 years old who had a stem cell transplant for acute lymphoblastic leukemia, so the T cells may come from the graft donor.

This clonotype was observed a handful of times. The chain employs TRBV29-1 and TRBJ2-1; weak D call: TRBD2 (5 bases). Looked up from germline, CDR1 is SQVTM and CDR2 is ANQGSEA. The CDR3 runs 13 residues. With 6 bases removed from V and 5 bases from J, the gap between germline ends came to 14 bases. CDR3 in amino acids: CSVGNTHNNEQFF. The CDR3 DNA follows: TGCAGCGTCGGGAATACCCACAACAATGAGCAGTTCTTC.

This clonotype was found a few times. The chain uses TRBV29-1 and TRBJ2-1, with a possible D match to TRBD2 (5 bases). Trimming pared 4 bases from V and 6 bases from J, leaving 13 bases between. The germline V gene has CDR1 SQVTM and CDR2 ANQGSEA. This CDR3 region has 13 residues. The CDR3 DNA sequence: TGCAGCGTTGTGAGGGATGTTAGCAATGAGCAGTTCTTC. Its translation: CSVVRDVSNEQFF.

This clonotype was seen repeatedly, ten times or more. This chain joins TRBV12-3 or TRBV12-4 and TRBJ1-2, with 7 bases lining up with TRBD1. The CDR3 is 14 amino acids. The V segment lost 0 bases and the J segment 7 bases; nucleotides outside the gene matches: 5. CDR3 sequence (DNA): TGTGCCAGCAGTTTAGCGGAGGGGGCTGGTGGCTACACCTTC. As protein: CASSLAEGAGGYTF.

This clonotype was found a few times. The chain recombines TRBV10-1 with TRBJ2-7; D possibly corresponds to TRBD2 (6 bases). The CDR3 sequence is 15 residues long. In germline, CDR1 is WNHNN, CDR2 SYGVQD (reference sequence). The ends were cut back, 2 bases at V and 3 bases at J, with 14 bases in the middle. CDR3 nucleotides: TGCGCCAGCAGTGAGGGGCTGGGGGGAAGCTACGAGCAGTACTTC. Translated, it gives CASSEGLGGSYEQYF.

This clonotype has a handful of counts. The chain combines TRBV7-2 with TRBJ2-1; 7 bases align to TRBD1. The germline gives CDR1 SGHTA, CDR2 FQGNSA. CDR3 length: 11 amino acids. The CDR3 DNA reads as TGTTCGGGGACAGACTACAATGAGCAGTTCTTC. Encoded protein: CSGTDYNEQFF. The variable domain in full, with the rest retrieved from reference TRBV7-2 and TRBJ2-1, is GAGVSQSPSNKVTEKGKDVELRCDPISGHTALYWYRQSLGQGLEFLIYFQGNSAPDKSGLPSDRFSAERTGGSVSTLTIQRTQQEDSAVYLCSGTDYNEQFFGPGTRLTVL.

This clonotype was seen at least ten times. The chain has TRBV12-3 or TRBV12-4 and TRBJ1-5; TRBD1 matches at 8 bases. The length of the CDR3 is 16 residues. The trim removed 3 bases at V and 1 base at J, leaving 5 bases unmatched. CDR3 sequence reads: CASSLVAGGSNQPQHF. The CDR3 nucleotides are TGTGCCAGCAGTTTGGTGGCAGGGGGCAGCAATCAGCCCCAGCATTTT.

This clonotype was seen at least ten times. CDR3 in amino acids: CASSLAPDSTDTQYF. As DNA, the CDR3 is TGTGCCAGCAGCTTAGCCCCTGATTCCACAGATACGCAGTATTTT. The genes are TRBV11-2 and TRBJ2-3; D remains unclear. V shed 1 base and J shed 2 bases, with 10 bases lying between them. Germline values: CDR1 SGHAT, CDR2 FQNNGV. This CDR3 comprises 15 residues.

Ten or more counts support this clonotype. This chain joins TRBV7-9 and TRBJ2-1, with 9 bases that match TRBD2. The CDR3 totals 15 residues. Germline values: CDR1 SEHNR, CDR2 FQNEAQ (reference sequence). V was clipped by 5 bases and J by 8 bases; unmatched bases: 10. The CDR3 DNA reads as TGTGCCAGCAGCAAAACTAGCGGGTCAGGCGATGAGCAGTTCTTC. Its translation is CASSKTSGSGDEQFF.

This clonotype was seen many times. The rearrangement uses TRBV6-2 or TRBV6-3 and TRBJ2-1, with 15 bases matching TRBD2. The CDR3 spans 20 residues. Germline trimming cut 4 bases from V and 0 bases from J; bases unmatched to any gene: 10. Germline lookup yields CDR1 MNHEY and CDR2 SVGEGT. The DNA of the CDR3 is TGTGCCAGCAGTTCGAGGACTAGCGGGAGGGTCTTAGGCTCCTACAATGAGCAGTTCTTC. Amino acid sequence: CASSSRTSGRVLGSYNEQFF.

The chain recombines TRBV5-1 with TRBJ2-3, with 10 bases fitting TRBD1. The V and J ends lost 0 bases and 4 bases, in that order; junction bases with no gene match: 8. CDR1 and CDR2 from the germline V gene are SGHRS and YFSETQ. The CDR3 loop spans 17 amino acids. The CDR3 DNA reads TGCGCCAGCAGCTTGGAGGGGGTGACAGGGGGCGCAGATACGCAGTATTTT. Protein product: CASSLEGVTGGADTQYF.

This clonotype was seen at least ten times. This chain uses TRBV12-3 or TRBV12-4 with TRBJ2-2, with 9 positions matching TRBD2. There are 16 residues in the CDR3. J gave up 4 bases and V 8 bases, and 11 bases lay outside the gene matches. The CDR3 loop is CASRRGAGGRTGELFF. The CDR3 region has the DNA TGTGCCAGCCGCCGGGGTGCGGGAGGGCGCACCGGGGAGCTGTTTTTT.

This clonotype has just a few counts. The V gene is TRBV5-1, the J gene TRBJ1-2; the D gene is possibly TRBD1 (5 bases). Germline CDR1 SGHRS, CDR2 YFSETQ. The CDR3 is 17 residues long. Between the trimmed V and J ends, which lost 0 bases and 9 bases, there was a span of 24 bases. The CDR3 is CASSLEGQPPGTSRYTF. In DNA, the CDR3 is TGCGCCAGCAGCTTGGAGGGGCAGCCCCCGGGGACCTCTCGCTACACCTTC.

The rearrangement links TRBV20-1 to TRBJ1-2; D gene ambiguous. From germline, CDR1 is DFQATT and CDR2 SNEGSKA (reference sequence). Deletions cut 4 bases from V and 8 bases from J, with 14 bases between. The CDR3 length is 12 residues. The CDR3 nucleotides read TGCAGTGCTACGGGCCTCCCCGGAGGCTACACCTTC. Translation gives CSATGLPGGYTF.

V gene TRBV10-2 combines with J gene TRBJ2-5; tentatively, D is TRBD1 or TRBD2 (5 bases each). Germline lookup yields CDR1 WSHSY and CDR2 SAAADI. This CDR3 spans 13 amino acids. V lost 5 bases and J 10 bases, leaving 17 bases between the germline ends. The CDR3 nucleotides read TGCGCCAGCAGTTCCGGGACCCCCGAGTACCAGTACTTC. Its protein is CASSSGTPEYQYF.

V is TRBV12-3 or TRBV12-4 and J is TRBJ2-2, with a possible D match to TRBD2 (6 bases). CDR3 length: 15 amino acids. Trimming removed 3 bases from V and 4 bases from J, with 12 bases in between. The DNA of the CDR3 is TGTGCCAGCAGTTTGAGTCCGGGAGTCACCGGGGAGCTGTTTTTT. Its translation is CASSLSPGVTGELFF.

This clonotype was seen only a few times. V and J are TRBV27 and TRBJ1-6; TRBD1 aligns across 8 bases. With V trimmed by 3 bases and J by 9 bases, 4 bases remained unmatched. In germline, CDR1 is MNHEY, CDR2 SMNVEV (reference sequence). The CDR3 loop spans 14 amino acids. Here the CDR3 DNA reads TGTGCCAGCAGTTTGTCAGGGGGCGGTTCACCCCTCCACTTT. Translating gives CASSLSGGGSPLHF.

This chain uses TRBV21-1 with TRBJ2-7; TRBD1, the table's D call, lacks a check against the DNA. TRBV21-1 is a pseudogene segment. The CDR3 consists of 20 residues. CDR3 bases: TGTGCCAGTACCTTCGGACTCGGAGGGGGGCCTAAAGTGTATTTGTATGAGCAGTACTTC. It yields the protein CASTFGLGGGPKVYLYEQYF.

This clonotype was recorded many times. The chain links TRBV7-6 to TRBJ2-1, with 8 bases identical to TRBD2. Germline V gene data show CDR1 as SGHVS and CDR2 as FNYEAQ. The CDR3 is 13 amino acids. The V gene end was trimmed by 0 bases and the J gene end by 11 bases; junction bases not matched to a gene: 3. The CDR3 region is CASSLATGGKQFF. The CDR3 bases are TGTGCCAGCAGCTTAGCAACGGGGGGGAAGCAGTTCTTC.

Only a few counts were recorded for this clonotype. DNA of the CDR3: TGCAGTGCTAGGGGCCAGCAAACCACCTACGAGCAGTACTTC. Translated, it gives CSARGQQTTYEQYF. The chain combines TRBV20-1 with TRBJ2-7; no reliable D call. Between the trimmed V and J ends, which lost 3 bases and 2 bases, there was a span of 14 bases. Germline-derived CDR1 and CDR2 are DFQATT and SNEGSKA (reference sequence). CDR3 length: 14 amino acids.

This clonotype appeared a few times. The gene calls are TRBV15 and TRBJ2-1; D is tentatively TRBD1 or TRBD2 (6 bases each). V lost 5 bases, J lost 6 bases, and 32 bases lay in between. The CDR3 covers 20 residues. Per the germline V gene, CDR1 is LNHNV and CDR2 is YYDKDF (reference sequence). In nucleotides, the CDR3 is TGTGCCACCAGCTTCCCGTGTAATGACTTGGGGGGAGAGGGGGTCAATGAGCAGTTCTTC. Translation: CATSFPCNDLGGEGVNEQFF. Full variable domain (rest looked up from reference TRBV15 and TRBJ2-1): DAMVIQNPRYQVTQFGKPVTLSCSQTLNHNVMYWYQQKSSQAPKLLFHYYDKDFNNEADTPDNFQSRRPNTSFCFLDIRSPGLGDTAMYLCATSFPCNDLGGEGVNEQFFGPGTRLTVL.